The T cell receptor (beta chain) under discussion was sequenced for a study of shared clonotypes between healthy human individuals. Notes on the study in general: Clonotype sharing among donors, it was expected, would be affected by sequencing depth. Generation probabilities of non-shared clonotypes were lower (relative to those shared by all four donors).

As to this clone: Its antigen is as yet unknown.

From germline, CDR1 is PRHDT and CDR2 FYEKMQ (reference sequence). V lost 5 bases, J lost 0 bases, and 17 bases lay in between. This CDR3 has 17 amino acids. Naive CD8 cells lacked CD45RO and underwent positive selection for CCR7, leaving out terminally differentiated effector memory CD45RA+ cells. Caucasian adults residing in Nashville, Tennessee made up all the donors. TCRdb's copy holds only in-frame clones and misses some; the assay was immunoSEQ multiplex PCR. Here the sample spans around 580,000 clones, 98% being singletons. The sequenced sample consisted of naive CD8+ T cells sorted from blood. This rearrangement joins TRBV13 to TRBJ2-4, with D possibly TRBD1 on 6 matching bases. The TCR was taken from a man younger than 45 in good health. CDR3 sequence: CASSAGTQEIAKNIQYF. In DNA form, the CDR3 reads TGTGCCAGCAGCGCCGGGACACAAGAAATAGCCAAAAACATTCAGTACTTC.